Below, one T cell receptor beta chain is given with its context. No antigen is known for it. Per-base qualities were not stored, and no clone one base away is much larger. The germline V end is reduced by 8 bases and the J end by 5 bases; junction bases left unmatched: 10. Inclusive of the bounding cysteine and phenylalanine, the CDR3 is 14 residues long. Only the CDR3 portion is preserved as DNA: 42 bases, with reading frame beginning at the first base. According to the germline V gene, CDR1 reads SNHLY and CDR2 reads FYNNEI. These data are taken from a study of cytomegalovirus exposure and HLA in healthy donors (dated by TCRdb to about 2017). Broadly, across the study: According to a later analysis, one platform produced both the 120 validation repertoires and the 666 repertoires of the first cohort. The aim of the study was to test whether cataloging public T cell receptors could identify signatures of past pathogen exposure. To predict cytomegalovirus infection status, the study combined high-throughput TCR immunosequencing, statistical association of individual TCRs with disease status, and machine learning. Besides the first cohort of about 730 subjects, a separate validation cohort made up of 90 to 150 different subjects was used.

To prepare the library, the immunoSEQ multiplex PCR assay was applied. As for how the authors treated the data: A statistical classification framework was built to diagnose cytomegalovirus status from the catalog of TCR beta chain sequences. TCRdb carries this immuneACCESS record with in-frame sequences only. Its versions omit some clonotypes, under half of them owing to an unresolved V gene in the studies checked, with the rest unexplained. V and J calls and clone size follow that table, whereas D and trimming were derived from the DNA. The sample has approximately 46,000 clones on record, around 91% of them singletons. Almost 1.5% of the sample lies in the top ten. General study outcomes and caveats: A later analysis had no HLA typing for the validation cohort, so co-occurrence there was scored across all 130 or so repertoires. According to the authors, the approach could potentially be generalized to other disease states and immunological phenotypes. In vitro tests confirmed that a few of the cytomegalovirus-associated TCR beta chains recognize cytomegalovirus antigens. The study gave a list of over 150 TCR beta chains associated with cytomegalovirus. Subsequent analysis determined that TCRs grouped into clusters in the first cohort also showed a tendency toward co-occurrence across the roughly 110 validation repertoires, and approximately 94% of cluster scores exceeded 0. Cytomegalovirus status was reported to be diagnosed by the classifier with high specificity and sensitivity in both the original and validation cohorts. Across donors, most TCR sequences were observed very rarely, whereas some public TCRs were present in many individuals.

The donors belonged to the validation cohort of about 120 subjects, which was separate from the approximately 700-subject first cohort. The source is a man aged 18 to 29 in good health and CMV-seronegative. Sequences were obtained from PBMCs. This chain is built from TRBV2 and TRBJ2-5, with TRBD1 identical over 8 junction bases. The nucleotide sequence reads TGTGCCAGCTGGTCCCAGGGGGCGCCTGAGACCCAGTACTTC. This gives the protein CASWSQGAPETQYF. With the portions outside the CDR3 filled from the reference TRBV2 and TRBJ2-5 genes, the complete variable region becomes EPEVTQTPSHQVTQMGQEVILRCVPISNHLYFYWYRQILGQKVEFLVSFYNNEISEKSEIFDDQFSVERPDGSNFTLKIRSTKLEDSAMYFCASWSQGAPETQYFGPGTRLLVL.